The 29 T cell receptor beta chains presented below share a single source sample, sequenced in a study of shared T cell receptors in the human thymus. This table comes from immunoSEQ multiplex PCR, and its TCRdb copy is limited to in-frame clones, with some not included. The table lists roughly 710,000 clones, approximately 85% of them singletons. These same records also appear under a second study, on human thymus T cells.

Sequenced material: thymocytes. These receptors all stem from a girl under two years old with a congenital heart defect.

The chain couples TRBV5-1 to TRBJ2-1; the D gene is possibly TRBD2 (5 bases). The CDR3 is made up of 15 amino acids. Germline assignment: CDR1 SGHRS and CDR2 YFSETQ. V was trimmed by 4 bases and J by 0 bases, leaving 11 bases between them. As DNA, the CDR3 is TGCGCCAGCAGCCATATAGCGACCTCCTACAATGAGCAGTTCTTC. It encodes CASSHIATSYNEQFF. The variable domain in full, completed from reference TRBV5-1 and TRBJ2-1, reads KAGVTQTPRYLIKTRGQQVTLSCSPISGHRSVSWYQQTPGQGLQFLFEYFSETQRNKGNFPGRFSGRQFSNSRSEMNVSTLELGDSALYLCASSHIATSYNEQFFGPGTRLTVL.

The V gene is TRBV4-1, the J gene TRBJ2-5; a weak D match, TRBD2 (6 bases). This CDR3 has 14 amino acids. CDR1 is MGHRA and CDR2 is YSYEKL in the germline V gene. V dropped 1 base and J dropped 4 bases, with 10 bases sitting between them. Written as DNA, the CDR3 is TGCGCCAGCAGCCAAGCGACGACTAGAGAGACCCAGTACTTC. Its protein product is CASSQATTRETQYF.

CDR3: CASSPRQRGNTIYF. Here the CDR3 DNA reads TGTGCCAGTAGTCCGCGACAGCGAGGAAACACCATATATTTT. The chain couples TRBV19 to TRBJ1-3; tentative D call: TRBD1 (5 bases). The CDR3 runs 14 residues. Germline V lookup: CDR1 LNHDA, CDR2 SQIVND (reference sequence). The germline V and J ends were trimmed by 5 bases and 4 bases, with 12 bases remaining between them.

V and J are TRBV5-1 and TRBJ2-5; 10 bases align to TRBD1. Germline trimming cut 3 bases from V and 4 bases from J; bases unmatched to any gene: 6. The CDR3 length is 15 residues. The germline V gene has CDR1 SGHRS and CDR2 YFSETQ. The CDR3 nucleotides are TGCGCCAGCAGCTACCCCCGGGACAGGGGAGAGACCCAGTACTTC. It is translated as CASSYPRDRGETQYF. The variable domain in full, completed from reference TRBV5-1 and TRBJ2-5, reads KAGVTQTPRYLIKTRGQQVTLSCSPISGHRSVSWYQQTPGQGLQFLFEYFSETQRNKGNFPGRFSGRQFSNSRSEMNVSTLELGDSALYLCASSYPRDRGETQYFGPGTRLLVL.

This clone came up once. V gene TRBV29-1 combines with J gene TRBJ1-3, with D unclear. V lost 4 bases and J lost 0, with 7 bases in between. Germline CDR1 SQVTM, CDR2 ANQGSEA. The CDR3 covers 13 residues. The CDR3 loop is CSVGLASGNTIYF. CDR3 sequence (DNA): TGCAGCGTTGGTCTGGCCTCTGGAAACACCATATATTTT.

V and J are TRBV28 and TRBJ1-5, with D tentatively TRBD1 (6 bases). The CDR3 spans 19 residues. The germline V gene encodes CDR1 MDHEN and CDR2 SYDVKM. V was shortened by 5 bases and J by 3 bases, with 26 bases between the two germline ends. CDR3 residues: CASSVKGQGENIVNQPQHF. The CDR3 DNA reads TGTGCCAGCAGTGTGAAGGGACAAGGAGAAAATATCGTCAATCAGCCCCAGCATTTT.

J is TRBJ1-2 and V is TRBV5-4; TRBD1 matches 7 bases. The CDR3 sequence is 13 residues long. Germline CDR1 and CDR2: SGHNT and YYREEE (reference sequence). V gave up 4 bases and J gave up 8 bases; unmatched junction bases: 8. CDR3 sequence (DNA): TGTGCCAGCAGCCACGACAGGGTATACGGCTACACCTTC. Translating gives CASSHDRVYGYTF.

The rearrangement uses TRBV5-5 and TRBJ1-5; no definite D call. V lost 2 bases and J lost 4, with 10 bases in between. This CDR3 comprises 14 residues. CDR1 is SGHKS, CDR2 YYEKEE, per germline (reference sequence). CDR3 sequence reads: CASSFAGPNQPQHF. In DNA form, the CDR3 reads TGTGCCAGCAGCTTCGCAGGTCCGAATCAGCCCCAGCATTTT.

The chain uses TRBV9 and TRBJ2-7; 8 nucleotides match TRBD1. Germline CDR1 and CDR2: SGDLS and YYNGEE. V shed 4 bases, J shed 0 bases, and the junction held 3 bases outside the gene matches. This CDR3 has 14 residues. The CDR3 nucleotides are TGTGCCAGCAGCTCCGGGACAGGCTCCTACGAGCAGTACTTC. It encodes CASSSGTGSYEQYF.

This rearrangement joins TRBV5-4 to TRBJ2-7; 9 bases are shared with TRBD1. CDR1 and CDR2 (germline): SGHNT, YYREEE (reference sequence). CDR3 length equals 18 residues. J was trimmed by 6 bases and V by 4 bases; bases with no gene match: 20. The CDR3 DNA is TGTGCCAGCAGCCCCGGGACAGGGTCCCCCCTGGGTGAGTGCGAGCAGTACTTC. Protein product: CASSPGTGSPLGECEQYF.

The V gene is TRBV6-5, the J gene TRBJ1-6; D perhaps matches TRBD1 (5 bases). Looked up from germline, CDR1 is MNHEY and CDR2 is SVGAGI. The CDR3 has 16 amino acids. Trimming shortened V by 4 bases and J by 13 bases, and 23 bases separated the two germline ends. The CDR3 spells CASSSRGGVLFAPLHF. The DNA for the CDR3 is TGTGCCAGCAGTTCGCGAGGAGGGGTGCTGTTCGCCCCCCTCCACTTT.

V usage is TRBV5-1 and J usage is TRBJ1-2; 7 positions match TRBD1. The trim removed 3 bases at V and 3 bases at J, leaving 11 bases unmatched. The V gene's germline CDR1 is SGHRS and CDR2 YFSETQ. The CDR3 runs 16 residues. Here the CDR3 DNA reads TGCGCCAGCAGCTCCCTCCGGACTCAGGGGGACTATGGCTACACCTTC. This translates into CASSSLRTQGDYGYTF.

The chain recombines TRBV10-2 with TRBJ2-7; no definite D call. The V end was cut by 8 bases, the J end by 2 bases, with 40 bases between. The CDR3 spans 22 residues. The germline V gene has CDR1 WSHSY and CDR2 SAAADI. The CDR3 sequence: CASVNACSVPSAGNDPTYEQYF. DNA of the CDR3: TGCGCCAGCGTTAACGCGTGTTCAGTCCCCTCGGCAGGCAATGACCCAACCTACGAGCAGTACTTC.

The V and J genes are TRBV4-2 and TRBJ1-6; 9 bases map to TRBD1. Trimming removed 11 bases from V and 6 bases from J; junction bases left unmatched: 5. The CDR3 sequence is 13 residues long. Germline V gene lookup returns CDR1 LGHNA and CDR2 YNFKEQ. As DNA, the CDR3 is TGTGCCGGCTCGGACAGGGGTAATTCACCCCTCCACTTT. It specifies CAGSDRGNSPLHF.

The chain is built from TRBV5-6 and TRBJ1-3; tentatively, D is TRBD1 (5 bases). The CDR3 is made up of 15 amino acids. V was clipped by 1 base and J by 0 bases, with 8 bases between them. Per the germline V gene, CDR1 is SGHDT and CDR2 is YYEEEE. The CDR3 DNA follows: TGTGCCAGCAGCTTGCGCAGGGCCTCTGGAAACACCATATATTTT. It specifies CASSLRRASGNTIYF.

V gene TRBV5-1 combines with J gene TRBJ1-2; 8 bases align to TRBD1. The CDR3 is 16 amino acids. Germline loops: CDR1 SGHRS, CDR2 YFSETQ. V was pared by 3 bases and J by 2 bases, with 9 bases of the junction left unmatched. CDR3 residues: CASSSARQGPNYGYTF. The CDR3, as DNA: TGCGCCAGCAGCTCAGCCCGACAGGGGCCCAACTATGGCTACACCTTC.

This rearrangement joins TRBV15 to TRBJ1-4, with 7 bases aligning to TRBD1. Trimming removed 5 bases from V and 8 bases from J; junction bases left unmatched: 23. This CDR3 region has 19 residues. Germline CDR1 LNHNV, CDR2 YYDKDF (reference sequence). CDR3 residues: CATSSFRPVRTGRREKLFF. The CDR3 DNA follows: TGTGCCACCAGCTCTTTCCGGCCCGTACGGACAGGTCGGAGGGAAAAACTGTTTTTT.

About this clone itself: The sample contains more than one DNA sequence encoding this CDR3. CDR3 residues: CASSGTDGYTF. CDR3 DNA: TGTGCCAGCAGCGGGACAGATGGCTACACCTTC. V and J are TRBV9 and TRBJ1-2, with D possibly matching TRBD1 (6 bases). Germline CDR1 reads SGDLS; CDR2 reads YYNGEE. The CDR3 is 11 residues long. Trimming removed 3 bases at V and 6 bases at J, with 6 bases between.

The chain carries TRBV4-3 and TRBJ2-7, with 14 bases matching TRBD2. The CDR3 spans 17 residues. The V gene's germline CDR1 is LGHNA and CDR2 YSLEER. The junction had 6 bases not matched to a gene; V was cut back by 3 bases and J by 2 bases. CDR3 amino acids: CASSHGLAGGVPYEQYF. CDR3 DNA sequence: TGCGCCAGCAGCCATGGACTAGCGGGGGGCGTACCCTACGAGCAGTACTTC.

This clone was seen a single time. The chain links TRBV28 to TRBJ2-3, with 8 bases aligning to TRBD1. The germline CDR1 and CDR2 sequences are MDHEN and SYDVKM. The V gene end was trimmed by 4 bases and the J gene end by 1 base; junction bases not matched to a gene: 7. The CDR3 covers 16 residues. The CDR3 region is CASSYRQGKGTDTQYF. The CDR3 nucleotides read TGTGCCAGCAGTTATCGACAGGGGAAGGGCACAGATACGCAGTATTTT.

The CDR3 is CAISEGSEGRETEAFF. Here the CDR3 DNA reads TGTGCCATCAGTGAAGGGAGCGAGGGGCGGGAGACTGAAGCTTTCTTT. The rearrangement links TRBV10-3 to TRBJ1-1, with D possibly matching TRBD1 (5 bases). Trimming removed 3 bases from V and 5 bases from J, with 19 bases in between. From germline, CDR1 is ENHRY and CDR2 SYGVKD. The CDR3 is 16 amino acids.

The chain employs TRBV4-2 and TRBJ2-1; possibly TRBD2 for D (6 bases). CDR3 size: 18 residues. The ends were cut back, 2 bases at V and 9 bases at J, with 26 bases in the middle. Germline V lookup: CDR1 LGHNA, CDR2 YNFKEQ. The CDR3 nucleotides are TGTGCCAGCAGCCAAAGACACCGACTAGTTCGATCGTTTGGTGAGCAGTTCTTC. It encodes CASSQRHRLVRSFGEQFF.

The genes are TRBV28 and TRBJ2-1; 12 nucleotides agree with TRBD2. The CDR3 sequence is 20 residues long. Germline CDR1 and CDR2: MDHEN and SYDVKM. Trimming removed 6 bases from V and 3 bases from J; junction bases left unmatched: 18. CDR3 in DNA: TGTGCCAGCAGACCCCCCCTAGAAACACTAGCGGGGGGTCGCTACAATGAGCAGTTCTTC. Its translation: CASRPPLETLAGGRYNEQFF.

V and J are TRBV27 and TRBJ2-1; D is perhaps TRBD2 (6 bases). The germline V gene has CDR1 MNHEY and CDR2 SMNVEV (reference sequence). V was trimmed by 3 bases and J by 0 bases, leaving 21 bases between them. This CDR3 is built from 19 residues. The CDR3 DNA follows: TGTGCCAGCAGTTTCCTCCGGGGGAGGCACCAACACTCCTACAATGAGCAGTTCTTC. It encodes CASSFLRGRHQHSYNEQFF.

The chain carries TRBV28 and TRBJ2-7, with D maybe TRBD1 (6 bases). The CDR3 runs 14 residues. The V gene's germline CDR1 is MDHEN and CDR2 SYDVKM. Trimming removed 4 bases at V and 3 bases at J, with 13 bases between. CDR3 sequence: CASSCRGSYYEQYF. CDR3 in DNA: TGTGCCAGCAGTTGCAGGGGATCGTACTACGAGCAGTACTTC.

The rearrangement joins TRBV9 to TRBJ2-3, with a weak D call TRBD2 (5 bases). CDR3 length: 16 amino acids. From germline, CDR1 is SGDLS and CDR2 YYNGEE. Deletions cut 4 bases from V and 0 bases from J, with 15 bases between. CDR3 nucleotide sequence: TGTGCCAGCAGCCCGAGCGCGCGGGTAAGCACAGATACGCAGTATTTT. Its protein is CASSPSARVSTDTQYF.

On this clone: One junction end does not reproduce the germline sequence, and a read error may be involved. The CDR3 is CASRGGKTTNEKLLF. CDR3 DNA sequence: TGCGCCAGCAGGGGGGGAAAGACAACTAATGAAAAACTGCTTTTT. The V call is TRBV5-1, the J call TRBJ1-4; the D gene is possibly TRBD1 (5 bases). The germline V gene encodes CDR1 SGHRS and CDR2 YFSETQ. This CDR3 has 15 amino acids. Variable domain in full (rest from reference TRBV5-1 and TRBJ1-4): KAGVTQTPRYLIKTRGQQVTLSCSPISGHRSVSWYQQTPGQGLQFLFEYFSETQRNKGNFPGRFSGRQFSNSRSEMNVSTLELGDSALYLCASRGGKTTNEKLLFGSGTQLSVL.

A single count supports this clone. The chain has TRBV4-3 and TRBJ1-3; 8 positions agree with TRBD1. The CDR3 length is 15 residues. In germline, CDR1 is LGHNA, CDR2 YSLEER. The V gene end was trimmed by 4 bases and the J gene end by 4 bases; junction bases not matched to a gene: 6. The CDR3 DNA follows: TGCGCCAGCAGCCCGATCCGACAGGGGGGAAACACCATATATTTT. Residues: CASSPIRQGGNTIYF.

The chain links TRBV5-1 to TRBJ1-1; TRBD1 aligns across 7 bases. J lost 2 bases, V lost 2 bases, and 6 bases had no gene match. Per germline, CDR1 SGHRS and CDR2 YFSETQ. The CDR3 loop spans 15 amino acids. The CDR3 region is CASSFFDRENTEAFF. DNA of the CDR3: TGCGCCAGCAGCTTTTTCGACAGGGAAAACACTGAAGCTTTCTTT.